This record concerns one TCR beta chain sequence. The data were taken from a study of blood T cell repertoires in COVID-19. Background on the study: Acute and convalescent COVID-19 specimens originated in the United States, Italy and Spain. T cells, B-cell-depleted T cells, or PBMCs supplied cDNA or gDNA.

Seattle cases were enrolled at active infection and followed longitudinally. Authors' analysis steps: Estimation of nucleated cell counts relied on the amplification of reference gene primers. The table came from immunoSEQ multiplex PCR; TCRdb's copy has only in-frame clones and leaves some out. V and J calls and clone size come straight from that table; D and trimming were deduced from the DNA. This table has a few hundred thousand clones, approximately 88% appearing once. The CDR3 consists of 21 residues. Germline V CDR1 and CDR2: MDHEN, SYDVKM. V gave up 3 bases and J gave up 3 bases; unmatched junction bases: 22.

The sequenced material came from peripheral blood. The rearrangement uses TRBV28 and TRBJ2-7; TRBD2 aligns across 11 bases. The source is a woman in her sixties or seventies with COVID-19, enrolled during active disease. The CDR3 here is CASSFKSLQNPGLAESYEQYF. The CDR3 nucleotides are TGTGCCAGCAGTTTCAAATCCCTCCAAAATCCGGGACTAGCGGAGAGCTACGAGCAGTACTTC.